Sequencing of this TCR beta chain was carried out in a study of blood T cell repertoires in COVID-19 (dated by TCRdb to about 2020). The study in broad terms: Samples from collaborators originated in the United States, Italy and Spain and spanned both the acute and convalescent phases of COVID-19. The dataset comprised deeply sampled blood TCRbeta repertoires from subjects exposed to, actively infected with, or recovered from COVID-19. Where available, HLA class I and class II types were taken from metadata supplied by the sample provider and were not determined by assay-based typing. A freely available public database, intended as a resource for researchers studying the immune response to SARS-CoV-2, is where the repertoires were released. The prospective study material was composed of cDNA or gDNA derived from T cells, B-cell-depleted T cells, or PBMCs. Samples were obtained from the ongoing ImmuneRACE study (first 160 participants) and from 1,254 subjects provided by 6 global collaborators. The sample metadata nearly always contained a de-identified subject ID, COVID-19 status, age in years and sex.

The junction carries 14 bases between V and J, which are trimmed by 11 bases and 3 bases respectively. The CDR3 spans 13 residues, from the cysteine through the phenylalanine. The sequence is cut down to CDR3 DNA, 39 bases in frame from base 1. CDR1 and CDR2 (ENHRY, SYGVKD) derive from the germline V gene. A remark on this clone: It lacks a known antigen. Per-base qualities were not stored, and no clone one base away is much larger.

The paper's findings and limits, for the study overall: The amount of clinical and demographic metadata varied by source and participant and was provided uncurated.

Another Seattle source contributed samples from volunteer blood donors who had recovered from COVID-19. Whole blood was collected in K2EDTA tubes by collaborating institutions according to the institutions' own protocols. For TCRbeta analysis, collaborators shipped samples as frozen whole blood, isolated PBMCs, or DNA extracted from either of those sample types. The immunoSEQ Assay, a bias-controlled multiplex PCR, was used to amplify TCRbeta CDR3 regions from genomic DNA. The paper's processing steps were these. The number of nucleated cells in each sample was estimated by amplification of reference gene primers within the assay. To quantify the absolute abundance of each unique TCRbeta CDR3 rearrangement, sequence reads were collapsed and filtered. Productive Simpson clonality was computed per sample as the square root of Simpson's diversity index over productive rearrangements. The clones in this table, taken by TCRdb from immuneACCESS, are in-frame only. Not every clone is retained; where verified, under half of the shortfall comes from an unresolved V gene, and the cause of the rest is unknown. V and J calls and clone size are those listed in that table; D and trimming were worked out from the DNA. The sample table lists around 280,000 clones, 87% of them with a count of one. In total, the top ten clones hold about 2.2% of the sample.

This receptor was identified in a woman aged 45-59 years who had recovered from COVID-19. Sequencing was carried out using peripheral blood. The chain is assembled from TRBV10-3 and TRBJ1-5; the D region possibly corresponds to TRBD1 (5 bases align). This receptor carries the CDR3 CASRRANNQPQHF. The nucleotide sequence is TGTGCCTCCCGCAGGGCAAACAATCAGCCCCAGCATTTT.